This T cell receptor beta chain stems from a study of cytomegalovirus exposure and HLA in healthy donors. Overall study results and limits: Common viral pathogens were later found to be apparently linked to several of the most significant clusters.

The CDR3 sequence is 14 residues long. V was clipped by 8 bases and J by 0 bases; unmatched bases: 7. Per germline, CDR1 SQVTM and CDR2 ANQGSEA. The PCR was carried out with 60 Vbeta primers and 13 Jbeta primers. Generated by immunoSEQ multiplex PCR, the TCRdb table keeps only in-frame clones and is missing some. Here the sample spans 170,000 or so clones, more than 70% being singletons. As for this clone: Its target is unknown.

This sequence was found in a male donor in good health and CMV-seropositive. The rearrangement links TRBV29-1 to TRBJ1-1, with 9 bases aligning to TRBD1. The sequenced sample was PBMCs. The CDR3 nucleotides are TGCAGCATTCACAGGGGGCGGATGAACACTGAAGCTTTCTTT. This codes for CSIHRGRMNTEAFF.